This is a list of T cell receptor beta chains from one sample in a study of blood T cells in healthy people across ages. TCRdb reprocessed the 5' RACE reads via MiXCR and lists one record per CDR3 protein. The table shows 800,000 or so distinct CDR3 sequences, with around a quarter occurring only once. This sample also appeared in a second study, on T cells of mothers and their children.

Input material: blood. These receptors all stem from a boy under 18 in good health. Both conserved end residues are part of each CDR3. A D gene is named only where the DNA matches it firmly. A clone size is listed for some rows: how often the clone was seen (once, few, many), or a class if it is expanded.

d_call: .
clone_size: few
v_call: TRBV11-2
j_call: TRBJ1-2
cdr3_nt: TGTGCCAGCAGCTTAGATGCGGACTATGGCTACACCTTC
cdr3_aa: CASSLDADYGYTF

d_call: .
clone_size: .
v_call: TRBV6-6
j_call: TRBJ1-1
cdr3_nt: TGTGCCAGCAGTTCCTGGGGGGCGGAAGCTTTCTTT
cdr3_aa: CASSSWGAEAFF

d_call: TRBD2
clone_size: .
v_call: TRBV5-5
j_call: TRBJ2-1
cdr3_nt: TGTGCCAGCAGCGAAATCCGGCTAGCGGGGTTAAAGAATGAGCAGTTCTTC
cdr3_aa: CASSEIRLAGLKNEQFF

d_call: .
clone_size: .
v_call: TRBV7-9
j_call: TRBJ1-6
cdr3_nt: TGTGCCAGCAGCTTACATACAGGAGGTAATTCACCCCTCCACTTT
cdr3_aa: CASSLHTGGNSPLHF

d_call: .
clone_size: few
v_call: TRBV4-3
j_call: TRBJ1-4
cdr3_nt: TGCGCCAGCAGCCCCGGCGGGGGGACGACTAATGAAAAACTGTTTTTT
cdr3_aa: CASSPGGGTTNEKLFF

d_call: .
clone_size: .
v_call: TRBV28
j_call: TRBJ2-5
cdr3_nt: TGTGCCAGCAGTACGCCCCAGGGAACGGAGACCCAGTACTTC
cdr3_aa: CASSTPQGTETQYF

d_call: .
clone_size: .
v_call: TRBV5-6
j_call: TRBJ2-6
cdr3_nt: TGTGCCAGCAGCTTGGCCGTCTCCCCACGCTCTGGGGCCAACGTCCTGACTTTC
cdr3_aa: CASSLAVSPRSGANVLTF

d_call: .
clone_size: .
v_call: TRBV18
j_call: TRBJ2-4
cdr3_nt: TGTGCCAGCTCACAAACTAACCGATTGGGGGCCAAAAACATTCAGTACTTC
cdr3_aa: CASSQTNRLGAKNIQYF

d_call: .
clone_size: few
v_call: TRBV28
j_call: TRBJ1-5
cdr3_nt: TGTGCCAGCAGTCCCACCCCAGGGGTCGGCAATCAGCCCCAGCATTTT
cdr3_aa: CASSPTPGVGNQPQHF

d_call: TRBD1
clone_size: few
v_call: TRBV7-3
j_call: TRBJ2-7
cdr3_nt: TGTGCCAGCAGCTGGGGGACAGGGGGGCCCTACGAGCAGTACTTC
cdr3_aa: CASSWGTGGPYEQYF

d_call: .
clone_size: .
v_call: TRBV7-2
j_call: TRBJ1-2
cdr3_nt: TGTGCCAGTCACGAGGGACACAACTATGGCTACACCTTC
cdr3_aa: CASHEGHNYGYTF

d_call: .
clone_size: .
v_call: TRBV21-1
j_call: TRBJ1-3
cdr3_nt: TGTGCCAGCAGCAAAGCGCCGCGCCCTCCTTCGGGAAACACCATATATTTT
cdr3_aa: CASSKAPRPPSGNTIYF

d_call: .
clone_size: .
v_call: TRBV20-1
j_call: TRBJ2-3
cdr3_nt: TGCAGCGGGACCTTGACAGATACGCAGTATTTT
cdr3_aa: CSGTLTDTQYF

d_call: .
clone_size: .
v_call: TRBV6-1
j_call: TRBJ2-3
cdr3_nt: TGTGCCAGCAGTGACTGGGGGAGAGGAGATACGCAGTATTTT
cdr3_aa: CASSDWGRGDTQYF

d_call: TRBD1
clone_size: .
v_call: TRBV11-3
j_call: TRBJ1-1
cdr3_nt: TGTGCCAGCAGCTTAGATCGAATCGGACAGGGGGTAAGAACTGAAGCTTTCTTT
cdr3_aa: CASSLDRIGQGVRTEAFF

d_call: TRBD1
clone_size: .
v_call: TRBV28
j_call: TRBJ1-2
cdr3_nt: TGTGCCAGCAGTCCTCGGACAGGTAGCTATGGCTACACCTTC
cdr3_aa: CASSPRTGSYGYTF